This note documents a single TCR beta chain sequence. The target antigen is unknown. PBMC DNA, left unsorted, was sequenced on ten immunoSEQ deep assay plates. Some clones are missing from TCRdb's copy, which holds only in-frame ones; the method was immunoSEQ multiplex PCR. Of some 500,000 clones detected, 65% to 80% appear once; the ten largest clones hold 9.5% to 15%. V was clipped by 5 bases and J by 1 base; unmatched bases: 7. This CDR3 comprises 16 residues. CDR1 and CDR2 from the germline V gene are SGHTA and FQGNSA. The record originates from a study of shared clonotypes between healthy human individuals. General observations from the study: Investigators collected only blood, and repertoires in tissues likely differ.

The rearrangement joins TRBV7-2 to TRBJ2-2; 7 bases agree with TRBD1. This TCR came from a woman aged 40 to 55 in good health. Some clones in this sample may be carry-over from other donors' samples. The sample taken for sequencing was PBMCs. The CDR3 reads CASSPPGGVNTGELFF. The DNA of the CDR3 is TGTGCCAGCAGCCCGCCAGGGGGAGTGAACACCGGGGAGCTGTTTTTT.